The 8 T cell receptor beta chains below come from one sample, sequenced in a study of CXCR3-negative and CXCR3-positive naive CD8 T cells. Libraries were UMI-labeled 5' RACE TRB cDNA. Using the 5' RACE reads, TCRdb records one entry per CDR3 protein without DNA. The sample has 45,000 to 65,000 distinct CDR3 sequences. The sequenced sample consisted of naive CXCR3- CD8+ T cells from blood. Subset of the sample: CD45RO-CCR7+CD27+CD95- naive CD8+ T cells lacking CXCR3 (TNR3-). The receptors derive from a human donor in good health. Some clones in this sample may be carry-over from other donors' samples.

The chain uses TRBV4-2 and TRBJ1-5. CDR1 and CDR2 (germline): LGHNA, YNFKEQ. The CDR3 is made up of 16 amino acids. The CDR3 loop is CASSQEGEMRNQPQHF.

The chain joins TRBV28 to TRBJ2-7. CDR1 and CDR2 (germline): MDHEN, SYDVKM. This CDR3 is 12 amino acids long. CDR3: CASSYPGGEQYF.

The gene calls are TRBV19 and TRBJ1-1. Germline CDR1 LNHDA, CDR2 SQIVND (reference sequence). CDR3 size: 14 residues. CDR3 protein: CASSILSLGTEAFF.

The genes are TRBV29-1 and TRBJ2-7; TCRdb's D gene call, TRBD1, goes unchecked for lack of DNA. CDR1 SQVTM and CDR2 ANQGSEA come from the germline V gene. This CDR3 spans 13 amino acids. The CDR3: CSVEEQVPYEQYF.

J is TRBJ2-7 and V is TRBV5-6; TCRdb designates TRBD1, a call that cannot be tested without DNA. The CDR3 has 14 residues. Germline CDR1 SGHDT, CDR2 YYEEEE. Here the CDR3 reads CASNAGTETYEQYF.

This chain uses TRBV29-1 with TRBJ2-7. CDR1 SQVTM and CDR2 ANQGSEA come from the germline V gene. CDR3 size: 12 residues. The CDR3 region is CSVDVADYEQYF.

The chain recombines TRBV7-3 with TRBJ2-1; TCRdb indicates TRBD1, and absent DNA this call remains unverified. Germline V gives CDR1 SGHTA, CDR2 FQGTGA. The CDR3 sequence is 13 residues long. CDR3 in amino acids: CASSLYGANEQFF.

This chain links TRBV6-2 or TRBV6-3 with TRBJ2-2; TCRdb's assignment of TRBD1 cannot be checked, as there is no DNA. CDR1 and CDR2 (germline): MNHEY, SVGEGT. The CDR3 is 16 amino acids. The CDR3 loop is CASSDVTGQSTGELFF.